A selection of T cell receptor beta chains follows, all from one sample in a study of T cell repertoires in cytomegalovirus infection. From the reads, TCRdb called clonotypes with MiXCR, one entry per CDR3 protein. In the table there are about 360,000 distinct CDR3 sequences, 15% to 20% of which are singletons. Specimen: PBMCs. The origin of the receptors is a human donor in good health (CMV status not recorded). Some clones in this sample may be carry-over from other donors' samples. The CDR3 runs from the conserved cysteine through the conserved F or W. The D gene is left open where the match is weak. Size values are once, few and many counts, or a class for expanded clones, and some rows have none.

cdr3_aa	cdr3_nt	v_call	j_call	clone_size	d_call
CASSRGTGATDTQYF	TGTGCCAGCAGCCGTGGGACAGGGGCCACAGATACGCAGTATTTT	TRBV7-9	TRBJ2-3	many	TRBD1
CAIRGEHYEQYF	TGTGCCATCAGGGGGGAACACTACGAGCAGTACTTC	TRBV10-3	TRBJ2-7	NA	NA
CASSFTGRDTEAFF	TGCGCCAGCAGCTTCACGGGGCGGGACACTGAAGCTTTCTTT	TRBV5-1	TRBJ1-1	NA	NA
CASSSQNSGSAQFF	TGTGCCAGCAGCTCCCAGAATAGCGGGAGCGCCCAGTTCTTC	TRBV7-2	TRBJ2-1	many	TRBD2
CASSWDNDQPQHF	TGTGCCAGCAGCTGGGACAATGATCAGCCCCAGCATTTT	TRBV7-6	TRBJ1-5	many	NA
CASREGGNTIYF	TGTGCCAGCAGAGAAGGGGGAAACACCATATATTTT	TRBV12-3/TRBV12-4	TRBJ1-3	many	NA
CASSQFPGQGFTDTQYF	TGTGCCAGCAGCCAGTTCCCCGGACAGGGATTCACAGATACGCAGTATTTT	TRBV14	TRBJ2-3	few	TRBD1
CAWSVSRIAKNIQYF	TGTGCCTGGAGTGTATCCAGAATTGCCAAAAACATTCAGTACTTC	TRBV30	TRBJ2-4	few	NA
CASSFRSGLEAFF	TGTGCCAGCAGCTTTAGGTCAGGCCTTGAAGCTTTCTTT	TRBV7-8	TRBJ1-1	many	NA
CASSLMGSQYF	TGTGCCAGCAGCTTGATGGGGAGCCAGTACTTC	TRBV7-9	TRBJ2-7	NA	NA